The 28 T cell receptor beta chains in this list originate from one sample, sequenced in a study of OX40 agonist ivuxolimab in advanced cancers. The table came from immunoSEQ multiplex PCR; TCRdb's copy has only in-frame clones and leaves some out. The table includes some 70,000 clones, 75% to 90% detected once. The material was CD4+ or CD8+ T cells sorted from blood, obtained in a trial of the OX40 agonist ivuxolimab. All receptors derive from an adult with an advanced solid tumor such as melanoma, head and neck, liver or kidney cancer.

The V call is TRBV10-3, the J call TRBJ2-7, with 12 bases matching TRBD2. V was pared by 10 bases and J by 1 base, with 5 bases of the junction left unmatched. Per the germline V gene, CDR1 is ENHRY and CDR2 is SYGVKD. The CDR3 is 14 residues long. CDR3 DNA sequence: TGTGCCACTCAACTAGCGGGAGGTTCCTACGAGCAGTACTTC. It translates to CATQLAGGSYEQYF.

This chain uses TRBV15 with TRBJ1-2, with TRBD1 matching 7 bases. CDR3 length: 15 residues. V lost 5 bases to trimming and J lost 8 bases; unmatched junction nucleotides: 14. CDR1 LNHNV and CDR2 YYDKDF come from the germline V gene (reference sequence). CDR3: CATSATGTEGRGYTF. DNA of the CDR3: TGTGCCACCAGCGCAACCGGGACAGAGGGGAGAGGCTACACCTTC.

This chain joins TRBV27 and TRBJ1-2; TRBD1 is a possible D gene (5 bases). From germline, CDR1 is MNHEY and CDR2 SMNVEV (reference sequence). The CDR3 is 14 residues long. V was clipped by 4 bases and J by 7 bases, with 16 bases between them. CDR3 residues: CASSWLGGEGGYTF. The CDR3 DNA is TGTGCCAGCAGTTGGCTGGGAGGGGAAGGTGGCTACACCTTC.

The V call is TRBV2, the J call TRBJ2-7; 9 bases match TRBD1. Losses at the gene ends were 8 bases for V and 5 bases for J; bases not matched to a gene: 16. The CDR3 is 16 amino acids. Germline assignment: CDR1 SNHLY and CDR2 FYNNEI. The chain's CDR3 is CASGKDRGLGSHEQYF. As DNA, the CDR3 is TGTGCCAGCGGCAAAGACAGGGGGTTGGGCTCTCACGAGCAGTACTTC.

The gene calls are TRBV7-2 and TRBJ2-3; 11 bases fit TRBD2. CDR1 and CDR2 (germline): SGHTA, FQGNSA. This CDR3 is built from 18 residues. Germline trimming cut 4 bases from V and 7 bases from J; bases unmatched to any gene: 16. CDR3 residues: CASSSAPLGLAGRNTQYF. Here the CDR3 DNA reads TGTGCCAGCAGCTCTGCGCCACTCGGACTAGCGGGCCGGAATACGCAGTATTTT. Together with reference TRBV7-2 and TRBJ2-3, the CDR3 gives the full variable domain: GAGVSQSPSNKVTEKGKDVELRCDPISGHTALYWYRQSLGQGLEFLIYFQGNSAPDKSGLPSDRFSAERTGGSVSTLTIQRTQQEDSAVYLCASSSAPLGLAGRNTQYFGPGTRLTVL.

The genes are TRBV5-4 and TRBJ2-7; TRBD2 is a possible D gene (6 bases). V dropped 3 bases and J dropped 3 bases, with 16 bases sitting between them. This CDR3 has 15 amino acids. Germline V lookup: CDR1 SGHNT, CDR2 YYREEE (reference sequence). The DNA of the CDR3 is TGTGCCAGCAGCTCCGATCTAGCGAGGGACTACGAGCAGTACTTC. Amino acid sequence: CASSSDLARDYEQYF. The whole variable domain, filled in from reference TRBV5-4 and TRBJ2-7, reads ETGVTQSPTHLIKTRGQQVTLRCSSQSGHNTVSWYQQALGQGPQFIFQYYREEENGRGNFPPRFSGLQFPNYSSELNVNALELDDSALYLCASSSDLARDYEQYFGPGTRLTVT.

This chain uses TRBV30 with TRBJ2-7; 9 bases agree with TRBD1. The CDR3 is made up of 12 amino acids. Germline values: CDR1 GTSNPN, CDR2 SVGIG (reference sequence). The V gene end was trimmed by 5 bases and the J gene end by 2 bases; junction bases not matched to a gene: 1. The CDR3 spells CAWRTGAYEQYF. CDR3 in DNA: TGTGCCTGGCGGACAGGGGCCTACGAGCAGTACTTC.

The rearrangement links TRBV28 to TRBJ1-5; a weak D match, TRBD1 (5 bases). V was clipped by 7 bases and J by 2 bases, with 18 bases between them. The CDR3 consists of 16 residues. CDR1 and CDR2 from the germline V gene are MDHEN and SYDVKM. In DNA, the CDR3 is TGTGCCAGCACCCTCGCGGGGGGTGGTGGCAATCAGCCCCAGCATTTT. Its protein product is CASTLAGGGGNQPQHF.

The rearrangement uses TRBV19 and TRBJ2-3, with no clear D. V was shortened by 3 bases and J by 0 bases, with 13 bases between the two germline ends. Germline assignment: CDR1 LNHDA and CDR2 SQIVND (reference sequence). The CDR3 has 16 amino acids. The CDR3 DNA sequence: TGTGCCAGTAGTATCACGACTCCGGCAAGCACAGATACGCAGTATTTT. Translated, it gives CASSITTPASTDTQYF.

Regarding this clone: The sample has other DNA sequences that encode this CDR3 too. The V and J genes are TRBV11-2 and TRBJ1-1; D unclear. V lost 0 bases and J lost 1, with 3 bases in between. Germline CDR1 and CDR2: SGHAT and FQNNGV. This CDR3 contains 13 residues. In nucleotides, the CDR3 is TGTGCCAGCAGCTTAGAAAGGAACACTGAAGCTTTCTTT. As protein: CASSLERNTEAFF.

V and J are TRBV11-3 and TRBJ2-1; a weak D match, TRBD1 (6 bases). V was trimmed by 1 base and J by 9 bases, leaving 22 bases between them. Germline V CDR1 and CDR2: SGHNT, YENEEA. The CDR3 is 17 residues long. The CDR3 DNA follows: TGTGCCAGCAGCTTAGGTCCCTCCAGGGGACCGGGATTTGAGCAGTTCTTC. Encoded protein: CASSLGPSRGPGFEQFF. Supplemented by reference TRBV11-3 and TRBJ2-1, the full variable domain reads EAGVVQSPRYKIIEKKQPVAFWCNPISGHNTLYWYLQNLGQGPELLIRYENEEAVDDSQLPKDRFSAERLKGVDSTLKIQPAELGDSAVYLCASSLGPSRGPGFEQFFGPGTRLTVL.

J is TRBJ2-3 and V is TRBV6-1; TRBD2 matches 8 bases. V lost 0 bases, J lost 4 bases, and 9 bases stayed unmatched. Germline V gives CDR1 MNHNS, CDR2 SASEGT. The CDR3 contains 17 residues. CDR3 loop: CASSEAGRAGAADTQYF. The CDR3 DNA reads as TGTGCCAGCAGTGAAGCCGGGAGGGCGGGAGCAGCAGATACGCAGTATTTT.

This clone was seen more than once but under ten times. J is TRBJ2-2 and V is TRBV6-6; 8 positions agree with TRBD2. Germline trimming cut 8 bases from V and 3 bases from J; bases unmatched to any gene: 5. Looked up from germline, CDR1 is MNHNY and CDR2 is SVGAGI (reference sequence). This CDR3 is built from 14 residues. The CDR3 reads CASAGGWDTGELFF. For the CDR3, the DNA is TGTGCCAGCGCGGGAGGTTGGGACACCGGGGAGCTGTTTTTT.

V gene TRBV4-3 combines with J gene TRBJ1-2; no reliable D call. V was pared by 4 bases and J by 3 bases, with 6 bases between. CDR3 size: 12 residues. The germline V gene has CDR1 LGHNA and CDR2 YSLEER. The CDR3 here is CASSPDHYGYTF. CDR3 sequence (DNA): TGCGCCAGCAGCCCCGACCACTATGGCTACACCTTC.

The rearrangement uses TRBV28 and TRBJ1-1; D uncertain. The V end lost 8 bases, the J end lost 2 bases, and 15 bases lay between the germline ends. The CDR3 contains 14 residues. Germline lookup yields CDR1 MDHEN and CDR2 SYDVKM. The CDR3 here is CASLPAKGNTEAFF. CDR3 sequence (DNA): TGTGCCAGCCTCCCGGCTAAGGGAAACACTGAAGCTTTCTTT.

This chain links TRBV6-1 with TRBJ1-1; D may be TRBD1 (6 bases). The CDR3 covers 15 residues. Trimming cost V 5 bases and J 7 bases, with 20 bases left between them. Germline-derived CDR1 and CDR2 are MNHNS and SASEGT. The CDR3 nucleotides read TGTGCCAGCAGTAGAGAACAGGGAGGCCAAATTGAAGCTTTCTTT. It translates to CASSREQGGQIEAFF.

The J gene is TRBJ2-3, the V gene TRBV7-3; D ambiguous. The CDR3 is made up of 16 amino acids. Per the germline V gene, CDR1 is SGHTA and CDR2 is FQGTGA. V was trimmed by 5 bases and J by 9 bases, leaving 24 bases between them. The CDR3 loop reads CASSKMGGWDHHTQYF. The DNA for the CDR3 is TGTGCCAGCAGCAAAATGGGCGGCTGGGATCACCACACGCAGTATTTT.

The V gene is TRBV7-2, the J gene TRBJ2-3, with 13 bases fitting TRBD2. J was trimmed by 7 bases and V by 3 bases; bases with no gene match: 7. The CDR3 is 16 amino acids. Germline lookup yields CDR1 SGHTA and CDR2 FQGNSA. The CDR3 bases are TGTGCCAGCAGCTTGGTCGGACTAGCGGGAGCAAATACGCAGTATTTT. It codes for CASSLVGLAGANTQYF. The entire variable domain, with the rest obtained from reference TRBV7-2 and TRBJ2-3, is as follows: GAGVSQSPSNKVTEKGKDVELRCDPISGHTALYWYRQSLGQGLEFLIYFQGNSAPDKSGLPSDRFSAERTGGSVSTLTIQRTQQEDSAVYLCASSLVGLAGANTQYFGPGTRLTVL.

The genes are TRBV19 and TRBJ2-3, with D perhaps given as TRBD1 or TRBD2 (5 bases each). This CDR3 region has 16 residues. V was clipped by 5 bases and J by 2 bases, with 17 bases between them. Germline V gene sequence: CDR1 LNHDA, CDR2 SQIVND (reference sequence). CDR3 sequence reads: CASSGRGRFHTDTQYF. CDR3 coding DNA: TGTGCCAGTAGTGGCCGGGGCCGCTTTCACACAGATACGCAGTATTTT.

This chain connects TRBV21-1 to TRBJ1-5. TRBV21-1 is a known pseudogene. This CDR3 spans 12 amino acids. The CDR3 nucleotides are TGTGCCAGCAGCAAGATCGGCCGGCCCCAGCATTTT. Translating it yields CASSKIGRPQHF.

The V gene is TRBV6-6, the J gene TRBJ2-7; no clear D. Germline CDR1 MNHNY, CDR2 SVGAGI (reference sequence). Trimming left V 6 bases short and J 5 bases short, with 17 bases between. The CDR3 totals 14 residues. The CDR3 coding sequence is TGTGCCAGCAGAGAGGCAGCCCTTGGGGACGAGCAGTACTTC. Protein product: CASREAALGDEQYF.

This chain uses TRBV2 with TRBJ1-1, with D hard to call. The CDR3 is made up of 11 amino acids. With 6 bases removed from V and 11 bases from J, the gap between germline ends came to 13 bases. Germline assignment: CDR1 SNHLY and CDR2 FYNNEI. CDR3 sequence reads: CASREDPAAFF. CDR3 bases: TGTGCCAGCAGGGAGGACCCGGCGGCTTTCTTT. Filled out from reference TRBV2 and TRBJ1-1, the complete variable domain reads EPEVTQTPSHQVTQMGQEVILRCVPISNHLYFYWYRQILGQKVEFLVSFYNNEISEKSEIFDDQFSVERPDGSNFTLKIRSTKLEDSAMYFCASREDPAAFFGQGTRLTVV.

V gene TRBV11-3 combines with J gene TRBJ2-1; 10 nucleotides match TRBD2. Trimming at V came to 1 base and at J to 6 bases, leaving 9 bases not matched to a gene. This CDR3 is 17 amino acids long. Germline lookup yields CDR1 SGHNT and CDR2 YENEEA. The CDR3 DNA reads as TGTGCCAGCAGCTTAGGCTCCTCGTCTAGCGGGAGCAATGAGCAGTTCTTC. As protein: CASSLGSSSSGSNEQFF.

A single count supports this clone. The chain couples TRBV27 to TRBJ2-2, with D possibly TRBD1 on 6 matching bases. The CDR3 covers 15 residues. Trimming shortened V by 6 bases and J by 0 bases, and 11 bases separated the two germline ends. Germline loops: CDR1 MNHEY, CDR2 SMNVEV (reference sequence). The CDR3 DNA reads TGTGCCAGCAGGAACACAGGGACGAACACCGGGGAGCTGTTTTTT. This codes for CASRNTGTNTGELFF.

By sample fraction, this clone is medium-sized (0.01 to 0.1%). The chain employs TRBV5-1 and TRBJ2-1, with 9 bases fitting TRBD2. Germline CDR1 reads SGHRS; CDR2 reads YFSETQ. The length of the CDR3 is 16 residues. V trimming: 4 bases; J trimming: 6 bases; junction bases outside the gene matches: 11. The CDR3 sequence is CASSPLASGTINEQFF. The CDR3 DNA reads as TGCGCCAGCAGCCCGCTAGCTAGCGGGACAATCAATGAGCAGTTCTTC.

This chain connects TRBV7-3 to TRBJ1-2, with 7 bases aligning to TRBD1. Germline trimming cut 5 bases from V and 1 base from J; bases unmatched to any gene: 1. This CDR3 comprises 13 residues. Looked up from germline, CDR1 is SGHTA and CDR2 is FQGTGA. CDR3 in DNA: TGTGCCAGCAGCAGACAGGGTAACTATGGCTACACCTTC. Translating gives CASSRQGNYGYTF. The full variable domain, with the rest looked up from reference TRBV7-3 and TRBJ1-2, is GAGVSQTPSNKVTEKGKYVELRCDPISGHTALYWYRQSLGQGPEFLIYFQGTGAADDSGLPNDRFFAVRPEGSVSTLKIQRTERGDSAVYLCASSRQGNYGYTFGSGTRLTVV.

V is TRBV19 and J is TRBJ1-2, with D perhaps TRBD1 (5 bases). The CDR3 has 15 residues. CDR1 is LNHDA, CDR2 SQIVND, per germline (reference sequence). V was trimmed by 3 bases and J by 2 bases, leaving 13 bases between them. The DNA of the CDR3 is TGTGCCAGTAGTATCTCCAGGGTTCTAAACTATGGCTACACCTTC. This encodes CASSISRVLNYGYTF.

The chain joins TRBV5-6 to TRBJ2-1; the match to TRBD1 covers 9 bases. The junction had 4 bases not matched to a gene; V was cut back by 4 bases and J by 8 bases. CDR3 size: 13 residues. CDR1 SGHDT and CDR2 YYEEEE come from the germline V gene. The CDR3 is CASSATGGHEQFF. CDR3 nucleotide sequence: TGTGCCAGCAGCGCTACAGGGGGCCATGAGCAGTTCTTC.